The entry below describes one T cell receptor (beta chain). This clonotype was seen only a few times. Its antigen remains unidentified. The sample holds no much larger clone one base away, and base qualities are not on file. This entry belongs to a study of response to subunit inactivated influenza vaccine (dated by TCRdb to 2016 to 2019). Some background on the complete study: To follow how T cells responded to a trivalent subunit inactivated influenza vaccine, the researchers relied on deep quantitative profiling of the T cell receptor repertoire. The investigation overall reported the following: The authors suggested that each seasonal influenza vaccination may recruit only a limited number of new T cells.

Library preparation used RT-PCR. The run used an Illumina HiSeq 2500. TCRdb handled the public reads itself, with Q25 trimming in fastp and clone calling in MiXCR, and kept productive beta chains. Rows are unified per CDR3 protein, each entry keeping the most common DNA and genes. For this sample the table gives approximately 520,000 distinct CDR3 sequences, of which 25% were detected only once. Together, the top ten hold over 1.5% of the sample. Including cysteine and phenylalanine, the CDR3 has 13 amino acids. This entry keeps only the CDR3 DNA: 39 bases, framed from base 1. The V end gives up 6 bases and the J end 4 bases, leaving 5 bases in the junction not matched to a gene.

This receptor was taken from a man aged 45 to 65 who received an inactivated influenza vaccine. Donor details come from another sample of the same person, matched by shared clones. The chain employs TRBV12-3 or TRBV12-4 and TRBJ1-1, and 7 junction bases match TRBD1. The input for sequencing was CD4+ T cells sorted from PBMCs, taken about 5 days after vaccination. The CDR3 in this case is CASSTGAGTEAFF. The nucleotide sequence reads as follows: TGTGCCAGCAGCACAGGGGCGGGCACTGAAGCTTTCTTT.